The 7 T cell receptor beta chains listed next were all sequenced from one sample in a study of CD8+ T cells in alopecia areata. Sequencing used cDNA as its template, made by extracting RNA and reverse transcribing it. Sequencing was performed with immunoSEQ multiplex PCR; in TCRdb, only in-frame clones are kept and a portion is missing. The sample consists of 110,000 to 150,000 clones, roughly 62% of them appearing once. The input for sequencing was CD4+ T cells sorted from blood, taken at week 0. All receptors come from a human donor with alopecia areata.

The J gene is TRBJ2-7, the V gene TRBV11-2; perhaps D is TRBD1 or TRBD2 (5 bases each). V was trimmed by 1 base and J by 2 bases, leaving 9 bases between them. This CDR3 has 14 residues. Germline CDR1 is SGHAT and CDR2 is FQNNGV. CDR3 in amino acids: CASSLGQGPYEQYF. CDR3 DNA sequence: TGTGCCAGCAGCTTAGGGCAGGGACCCTACGAGCAGTACTTC.

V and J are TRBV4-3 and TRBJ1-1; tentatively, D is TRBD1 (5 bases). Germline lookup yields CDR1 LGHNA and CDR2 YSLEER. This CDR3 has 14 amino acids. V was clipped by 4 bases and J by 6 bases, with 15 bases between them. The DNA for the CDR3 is TGCGCCAGCAGCCCCGGACACCGCGGGGCTGAAGCTTTCTTT. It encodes CASSPGHRGAEAFF.

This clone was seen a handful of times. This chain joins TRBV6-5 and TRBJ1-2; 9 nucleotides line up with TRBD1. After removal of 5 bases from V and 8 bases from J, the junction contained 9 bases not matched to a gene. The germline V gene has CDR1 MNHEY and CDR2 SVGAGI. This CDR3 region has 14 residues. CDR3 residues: CASSHRTGAEGYTF. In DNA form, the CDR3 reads TGTGCCAGCAGTCACCGGACAGGGGCGGAGGGCTACACCTTC.

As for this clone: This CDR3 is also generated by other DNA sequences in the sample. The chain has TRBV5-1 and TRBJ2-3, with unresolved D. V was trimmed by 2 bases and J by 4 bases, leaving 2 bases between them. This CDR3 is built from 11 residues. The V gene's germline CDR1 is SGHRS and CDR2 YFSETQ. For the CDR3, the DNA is TGCGCCAGCAGCTTAGCAGATACGCAGTATTTT. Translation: CASSLADTQYF.

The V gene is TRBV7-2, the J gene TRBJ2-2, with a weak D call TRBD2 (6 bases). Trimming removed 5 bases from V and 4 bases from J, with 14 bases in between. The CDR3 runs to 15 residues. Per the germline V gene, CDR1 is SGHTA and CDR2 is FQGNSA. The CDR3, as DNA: TGTGCCAGCAGCCCTACGGGAGTTGGCACCGGGGAGCTGTTTTTT. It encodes CASSPTGVGTGELFF.

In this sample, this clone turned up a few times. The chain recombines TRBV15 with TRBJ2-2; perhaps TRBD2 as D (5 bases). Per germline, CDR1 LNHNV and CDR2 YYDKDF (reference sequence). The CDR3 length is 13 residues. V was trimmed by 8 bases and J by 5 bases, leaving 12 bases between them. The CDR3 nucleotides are TGTGCCACCGGACTCCTTGGGACCGGGGAGCTGTTTTTT. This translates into CATGLLGTGELFF.

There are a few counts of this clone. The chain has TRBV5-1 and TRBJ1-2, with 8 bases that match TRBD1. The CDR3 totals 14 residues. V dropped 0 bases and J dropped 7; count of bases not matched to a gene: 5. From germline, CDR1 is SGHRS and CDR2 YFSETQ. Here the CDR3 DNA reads TGCGCCAGCAGCTTGGATTACAGGGGGGTTGGCTACACCTTC. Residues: CASSLDYRGVGYTF.